This T cell receptor beta chain was documented in a study of T cell responses to AZD1222 COVID-19 vaccine. In the study overall: Second-dose timings of about 4 or about 12 weeks were pooled.

This table comes from immunoSEQ multiplex PCR, and its TCRdb copy is limited to in-frame clones, with some not included. Altogether about 120,000 clones are present, roughly nine tenths being singletons, with the ten largest covering more than 1.5%. The V gene lost 0 bases and the J gene lost 2 bases, with 6 bases spanning the gap. The CDR3 totals 13 residues. Per the germline V gene, CDR1 is SGHDT and CDR2 is YYEEEE. About this clone: As yet, its antigen is unknown.

Study-level points and caveats: Among vaccine-associated CD4 TCRs, coverage spanned spike, with dominance at 160-218 and 743-854. Repertoires in all cases were sampled only once the peak T cell response had passed. Compared with day 0, the breadth and depth of the Spike-specific TCR repertoire rose significantly after two doses of AZD1222.

The chain combines TRBV5-6 with TRBJ2-7; D unclear. This TCR derives from an adult in good health. The specimen comprised peripheral blood, sampled on day 0 of AZD1222 vaccination. The CDR3 protein is CASSLVRAYEQYF. The CDR3 DNA reads as TGTGCCAGCAGCTTGGTACGGGCCTACGAGCAGTACTTC.